One sample yielded the 21 T cell receptor beta chains listed below, sequenced in a study of shared clonotypes between healthy human individuals. Clones were read by immunoSEQ multiplex PCR, and TCRdb kept only the in-frame ones, dropping some. Among about 2.4 million clones, 80% to 95% were seen once, and the ten largest hold 0.36%. Source material: naive CD4+ T cells from PBMCs. Subset of the sample: CD45RA+ positively selected. The receptors shown here come from a man aged 18 to 30 in good health. Some clones in this sample may be carry-over from other donors' samples.

The table lists this clone with a few counts. V and J are TRBV4-3 and TRBJ2-1, with D possibly being TRBD2 (8 bases). With 2 bases removed from V and 8 bases from J, the gap between germline ends came to 28 bases. The germline gives CDR1 LGHNA, CDR2 YSLEER. The CDR3 extends over 19 amino acids. CDR3 nucleotides: TGCGCCAGCAGCCAAAGGGGGCTAGTGGGGCTAGCGGGCCCTGATGAGCAGTTCTTC. Its translation is CASSQRGLVGLAGPDEQFF.

The count of this clone is one. The chain has TRBV2 and TRBJ2-5, with 7 nucleotides matching TRBD1. This CDR3 is 15 amino acids long. Germline V lookup: CDR1 SNHLY, CDR2 FYNNEI. The trim removed 6 bases at V and 2 bases at J, leaving 9 bases unmatched. The CDR3 loop reads CASRYRDSPQETQYF. CDR3 coding DNA: TGTGCCAGCAGGTATAGGGACAGTCCTCAAGAGACCCAGTACTTC.

The rearrangement links TRBV6-1 to TRBJ2-1; TRBD1 agrees at 7 bases. CDR1 and CDR2 (germline): MNHNS, SASEGT. Losses at the gene ends were 1 base for V and 9 bases for J; bases not matched to a gene: 9. The CDR3 sequence is 15 residues long. The CDR3 sequence is CASSEDRQGDPEQFF. In DNA, the CDR3 is TGTGCCAGCAGTGAAGACCGGCAGGGGGACCCTGAGCAGTTCTTC.

J is TRBJ2-3 and V is TRBV12-5, with D maybe TRBD2 (5 bases). The CDR3 spans 12 residues. Germline V lookup: CDR1 LGHNT, CDR2 FRNRAP. The ends were cut back, 8 bases at V and 4 bases at J, with 10 bases in the middle. In DNA form, the CDR3 reads TGTGCTAGTAGATTGGAGGCAGATACGCAGTATTTT. Protein product: CASRLEADTQYF.

This chain joins TRBV6-6 and TRBJ1-1; TRBD1 agrees at 8 bases. This CDR3 contains 15 residues. J was trimmed by 2 bases and V by 5 bases; bases with no gene match: 7. Germline CDR1 and CDR2: MNHNY and SVGAGI (reference sequence). CDR3 sequence reads: CASSTTTGANTEAFF. For the CDR3, the DNA is TGTGCCAGCAGTACGACGACAGGGGCAAACACTGAAGCTTTCTTT.

V usage is TRBV5-1 and J usage is TRBJ2-5; D assignment may be TRBD1 or TRBD2 (5 bases each). CDR1 SGHRS and CDR2 YFSETQ come from the germline V gene. The V gene lost 5 bases and the J gene lost 2 bases, with 16 bases spanning the gap. The CDR3 covers 15 residues. The CDR3 here is CASRQTGGSQETQYF. The CDR3 DNA reads as TGCGCCAGCAGGCAGACTGGGGGATCTCAAGAGACCCAGTACTTC. The variable domain in full, completed from reference TRBV5-1 and TRBJ2-5, reads KAGVTQTPRYLIKTRGQQVTLSCSPISGHRSVSWYQQTPGQGLQFLFEYFSETQRNKGNFPGRFSGRQFSNSRSEMNVSTLELGDSALYLCASRQTGGSQETQYFGPGTRLLVL.

This clone has a single count. The rearrangement uses TRBV5-1 and TRBJ2-1; TRBD1 is a possible D gene (6 bases). The CDR3 consists of 16 residues. V was pared by 1 base and J by 5 bases, with 16 bases between. Germline V gene data show CDR1 as SGHRS and CDR2 as YFSETQ. The CDR3 spells CASSLLPTGEDNEQFF. The CDR3 nucleotides read TGCGCCAGCAGCTTGTTACCGACAGGAGAGGACAATGAGCAGTTCTTC.

J is TRBJ1-2 and V is TRBV4-2; D unresolved. The V gene lost 4 bases and the J gene lost 4 bases, with 7 bases spanning the gap. Germline V gene data show CDR1 as LGHNA and CDR2 as YNFKEQ. The CDR3 runs to 12 residues. Here the CDR3 reads CASSPYGYGYTF. The CDR3 nucleotides are TGTGCCAGCAGCCCATACGGCTATGGCTACACCTTC.

On this clone itself: Other DNA sequences in the same sample also yield this CDR3. The chain combines TRBV18 with TRBJ2-2; D gene ambiguous. V lost 2 bases, J lost 4 bases, and 5 bases lay in between. The CDR3 contains 13 residues. The germline V gene encodes CDR1 KGHSH and CDR2 LQKENI. This CDR3 reads CASSPTLTGELFF. The CDR3 coding sequence is TGTGCCAGCTCACCAACGCTCACCGGGGAGCTGTTTTTT.

V and J are TRBV6-4 and TRBJ1-2; 7 bases line up with TRBD1. The V and J ends lost 7 bases and 8 bases, in that order; junction bases with no gene match: 10. Germline V gene lookup returns CDR1 MRHNA and CDR2 SNTAGT. The CDR3 length is 13 residues. The CDR3 region has the DNA TGTGCCAGCAAGGACAGGAGCTCTGGCGGCTACACCTTC. Translated, it gives CASKDRSSGGYTF.

The chain recombines TRBV9 with TRBJ2-7; no clear D. The CDR3 has 17 residues. V shed 3 bases and J shed 9 bases, with 28 bases lying between them. CDR1 is SGDLS, CDR2 YYNGEE, per germline. Here the CDR3 reads CASSASPSLTAGVWQYF. The CDR3 DNA reads as TGTGCCAGCAGCGCCTCCCCCTCTCTTACGGCAGGCGTCTGGCAGTACTTC.

The J gene is TRBJ2-7, the V gene TRBV7-2, with D maybe TRBD1 (6 bases). Germline lookup yields CDR1 SGHTA and CDR2 FQGNSA. V was clipped by 2 bases and J by 2 bases, with 10 bases between them. The CDR3 extends over 14 amino acids. The CDR3 coding sequence is TGTGCCAGCAGCTTACCGGGACAAACCTACGAGCAGTACTTC. As protein: CASSLPGQTYEQYF.

With respect to this clone: Other DNA sequences in this sample translate to the same CDR3. The DNA of the CDR3 is TGCGCCAGCAGCCGGACTAGCGGAAACTACGAGCAGTACTTC. This encodes CASSRTSGNYEQYF. The genes are TRBV5-1 and TRBJ2-7; 10 bases line up with TRBD2. Looked up from germline, CDR1 is SGHRS and CDR2 is YFSETQ. V lost 4 bases, J lost 3 bases, and 4 bases stayed unmatched. The CDR3 extends over 14 amino acids.

The chain recombines TRBV18 with TRBJ2-2, with 10 nucleotides matching TRBD2. CDR1 and CDR2 from the germline V gene are KGHSH and LQKENI. The CDR3 covers 17 residues. J gave up 6 bases and V 2 bases, and 9 bases lay outside the gene matches. As DNA, the CDR3 is TGTGCCAGCTCACCAGTCGCTAGCGGGAGTGGAGCCGGGGAGCTGTTTTTT. Encoded protein: CASSPVASGSGAGELFF.

This sequence joins TRBV29-1 and TRBJ1-2; a weak D match, TRBD1 (6 bases). Germline V gene lookup returns CDR1 SQVTM and CDR2 ANQGSEA. V was shortened by 4 bases and J by 4 bases, with 13 bases between the two germline ends. This CDR3 spans 13 amino acids. CDR3 loop: CSVAQTGFYGYTF. CDR3 nucleotide sequence: TGCAGCGTTGCACAGACAGGATTCTATGGCTACACCTTC.

The chain links TRBV7-2 to TRBJ1-2; TRBD1 is a possible D gene (5 bases). Germline-derived CDR1 and CDR2 are SGHTA and FQGNSA. This CDR3 comprises 15 residues. V gave up 5 bases and J gave up 6 bases, with 19 bases separating them. In DNA, the CDR3 is TGTGCCAGCAGCCACGGGACCCCCCTCACTCATGGCTACACCTTC. It codes for CASSHGTPLTHGYTF.

The V call is TRBV7-6, the J call TRBJ2-1; D is unresolved. The V end was cut by 7 bases, the J end by 6 bases, with 13 bases between. There are 13 residues in the CDR3. The germline V gene has CDR1 SGHVS and CDR2 FNYEAQ. The chain's CDR3 is CASTPLGSNEQFF. CDR3 sequence (DNA): TGTGCCAGCACCCCCTTGGGGTCCAATGAGCAGTTCTTC.

The gene calls are TRBV29-1 and TRBJ2-4; 9 bases line up with TRBD1. The CDR3 has 14 amino acids. The V and J ends lost 6 bases and 3 bases, in that order; junction bases with no gene match: 6. Germline CDR1 reads SQVTM; CDR2 reads ANQGSEA. CDR3 region: CSVDPGQGKNIQYF. CDR3 coding DNA: TGCAGCGTCGATCCGGGACAGGGCAAAAACATTCAGTACTTC.

The V and J genes are TRBV6-5 and TRBJ2-7; D is uncertain. CDR3 length: 13 residues. With 6 bases removed from V and 0 bases from J, the gap between germline ends came to 9 bases. The germline gives CDR1 MNHEY, CDR2 SVGAGI. The CDR3 loop is CASRQGYSYEQYF. CDR3 nucleotides: TGTGCCAGCAGGCAAGGGTACTCCTACGAGCAGTACTTC.

This chain joins TRBV28 and TRBJ1-5; a weak D match, TRBD1 (5 bases). CDR1 is MDHEN, CDR2 SYDVKM, per germline. V was shortened by 2 bases and J by 7 bases, with 12 bases between the two germline ends. This CDR3 is built from 14 residues. The CDR3 DNA follows: TGTGCCAGCAGTTTACATCGGGGCGGACAGCCCCAGCATTTT. Translating it yields CASSLHRGGQPQHF.

J is TRBJ2-5 and V is TRBV7-9; 7 bases fit TRBD2. V shed 5 bases, J shed 4 bases, and the junction held 7 bases outside the gene matches. The CDR3 runs to 14 residues. Germline V gene sequence: CDR1 SEHNR, CDR2 FQNEAQ (reference sequence). CDR3 nucleotide sequence: TGTGCCAGCAGCCCGGGGGTAGCGGGAGAGACCCAGTACTTC. This sequence encodes CASSPGVAGETQYF.